This TCR beta chain was documented in a study of CD8+CD57+ T cells in acquired aplastic anemia. This clonotype was counted ten times or more. Genomic DNA, the template, was used for profiling of the TCR beta VDJ and CDR3. MiXCR was run by TCRdb on the reads, yielding one entry per CDR3 protein. Of 250,000 to 300,000 distinct CDR3 sequences in the sample, around 60% were seen once. The CDR3 spans 12 residues. The ends were cut back, 0 bases at V and 4 bases at J, with 4 bases in the middle. The germline V gene encodes CDR1 SGHRS and CDR2 YFSETQ. This clonotype was obtained from a human donor with severe aplastic anemia or a healthy control (not recorded which). V gene TRBV5-1 combines with J gene TRBJ2-5, with no clear D. The sample comprised sorted CD4+, CD8+, or CD8+CD57+ T cells (not recorded which) from PBMCs. For the CDR3, the DNA is TGCGCCAGCAGCTTGGCCGCAGAGACCCAGTACTTC. It yields the protein CASSLAAETQYF.